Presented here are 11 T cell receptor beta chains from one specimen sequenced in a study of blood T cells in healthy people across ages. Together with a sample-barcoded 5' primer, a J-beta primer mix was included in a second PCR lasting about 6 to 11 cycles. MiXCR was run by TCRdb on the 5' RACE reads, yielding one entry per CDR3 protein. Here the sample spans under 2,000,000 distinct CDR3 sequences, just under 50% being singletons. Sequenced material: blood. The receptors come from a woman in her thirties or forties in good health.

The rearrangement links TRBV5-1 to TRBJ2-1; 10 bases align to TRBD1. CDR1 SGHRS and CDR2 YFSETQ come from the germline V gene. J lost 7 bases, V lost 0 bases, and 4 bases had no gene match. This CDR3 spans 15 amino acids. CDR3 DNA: TGCGCCAGCAGCTTGGGGGACAGGGGCGCGAATGAGCAGTTCTTC. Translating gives CASSLGDRGANEQFF.

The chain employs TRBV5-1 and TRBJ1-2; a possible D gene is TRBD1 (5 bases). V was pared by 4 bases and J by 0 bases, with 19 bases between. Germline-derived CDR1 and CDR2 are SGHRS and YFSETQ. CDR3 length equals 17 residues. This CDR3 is CASSPSQGSPTNYGYTF. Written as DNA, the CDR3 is TGCGCCAGCAGCCCTTCCCAGGGATCTCCCACTAACTATGGCTACACCTTC.

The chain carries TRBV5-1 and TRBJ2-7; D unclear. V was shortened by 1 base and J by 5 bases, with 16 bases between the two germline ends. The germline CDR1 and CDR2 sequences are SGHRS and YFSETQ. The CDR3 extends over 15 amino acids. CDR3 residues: CASSLPTDIPNEQYF. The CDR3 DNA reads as TGCGCCAGCAGCTTGCCGACTGATATCCCGAACGAGCAGTACTTC.

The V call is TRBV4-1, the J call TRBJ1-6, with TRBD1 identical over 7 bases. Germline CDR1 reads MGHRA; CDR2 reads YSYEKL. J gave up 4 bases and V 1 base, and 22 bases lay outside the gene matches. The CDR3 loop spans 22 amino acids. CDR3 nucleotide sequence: TGCGCCAGCAGCCAAGGGTCCTTACAGGGGAAAGAACCAATAGCTTATAATTCACCCCTCCACTTT. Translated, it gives CASSQGSLQGKEPIAYNSPLHF.

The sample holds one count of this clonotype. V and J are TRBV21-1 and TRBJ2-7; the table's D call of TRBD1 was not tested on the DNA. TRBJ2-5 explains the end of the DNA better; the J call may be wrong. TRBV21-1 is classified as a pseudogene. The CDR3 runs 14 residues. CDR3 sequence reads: CASSPPNAQGTQYF. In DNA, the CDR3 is TGTGCCAGCAGCCCTCCGAACGCTCAAGGGACCCAGTACTTC.

The DNA for the CDR3 is TGCGCCAGCAGCGGCCGCCATACTTACAATGAGCAGTTCTTC. Its protein is CASSGRHTYNEQFF. The chain recombines TRBV4-1 with TRBJ2-1; D unclear. The germline gives CDR1 MGHRA, CDR2 YSYEKL. Trimming took 5 bases from V and 4 from J, leaving 12 bases between them. CDR3 size: 14 residues.

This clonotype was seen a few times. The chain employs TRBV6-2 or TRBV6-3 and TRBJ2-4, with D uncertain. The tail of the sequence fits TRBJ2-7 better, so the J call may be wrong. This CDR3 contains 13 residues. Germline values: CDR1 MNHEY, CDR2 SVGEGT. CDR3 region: CASSVPLLPEQYF. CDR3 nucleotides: TGTGCCAGCAGTGTTCCCTTACTACCCGAGCAGTACTTC.

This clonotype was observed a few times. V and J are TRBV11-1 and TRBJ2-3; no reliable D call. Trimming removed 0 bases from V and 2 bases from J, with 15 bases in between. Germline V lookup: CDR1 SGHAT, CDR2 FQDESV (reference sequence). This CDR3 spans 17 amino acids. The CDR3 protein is CASSLATFTPNTDTQYF. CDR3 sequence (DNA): TGTGCCAGCAGCTTAGCTACTTTTACCCCGAACACAGATACGCAGTATTTT. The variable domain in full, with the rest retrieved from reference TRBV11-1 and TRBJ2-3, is EAEVAQSPRYKITEKSQAVAFWCDPISGHATLYWYRQILGQGPELLVQFQDESVVDDSQLPKDRFSAERLKGVDSTLKIQPAELGDSAMYLCASSLATFTPNTDTQYFGPGTRLTVL.

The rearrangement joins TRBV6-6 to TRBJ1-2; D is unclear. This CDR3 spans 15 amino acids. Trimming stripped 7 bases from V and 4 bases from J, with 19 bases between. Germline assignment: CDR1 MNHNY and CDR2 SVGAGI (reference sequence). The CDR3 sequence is CASTLNLGISYGYTF. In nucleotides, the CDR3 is TGTGCCAGCACCTTAAACCTCGGGATTTCCTATGGCTACACCTTC.

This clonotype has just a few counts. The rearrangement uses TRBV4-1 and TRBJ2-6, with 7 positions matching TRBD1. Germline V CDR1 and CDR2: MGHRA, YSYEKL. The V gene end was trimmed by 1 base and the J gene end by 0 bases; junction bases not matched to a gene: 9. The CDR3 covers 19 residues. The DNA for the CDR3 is TGCGCCAGCAGCCAAGGGGACAGTGCCCTTGTCTCTGGGGCCAACGTCCTGACTTTC. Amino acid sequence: CASSQGDSALVSGANVLTF.

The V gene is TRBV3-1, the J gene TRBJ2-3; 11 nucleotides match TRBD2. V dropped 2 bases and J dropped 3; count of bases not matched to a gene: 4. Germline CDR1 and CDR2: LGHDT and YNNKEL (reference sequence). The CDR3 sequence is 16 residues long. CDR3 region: CASSQQLAGVTDTQYF. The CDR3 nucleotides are TGTGCCAGCAGCCAACAACTAGCGGGGGTGACAGATACGCAGTATTTT.